Listed here are 15 T cell receptor beta chains from one sample, sequenced in a study of Ad26.COV2.S vaccination and SARS-CoV-2 variants. Libraries were prepared by immunoSEQ multiplex PCR; TCRdb keeps only in-frame clonotypes and omits some of them. This table has 300,000 to 350,000 clones, approximately 87% appearing once. Treatment specified: over 15 received Ad26.COV2.S at low or high dose, single or two shots; roughly 5 received placebo; per-sample allocation not given. Collection of the samples took place on day 63 after the first injection of vaccine or placebo. The input for sequencing was peripheral blood, taken in a trial of Ad26.COV2.S vaccine versus placebo. These receptors came from a person between 18 and 60 years old who received the Ad26.COV2.S COVID-19 vaccine or a placebo.

This chain uses TRBV10-2 with TRBJ2-2; TRBD2 is a possible D gene (5 bases). The CDR3 is made up of 15 amino acids. With 9 bases removed from V and 2 bases from J, the gap between germline ends came to 16 bases. CDR1 and CDR2 from the germline V gene are WSHSY and SAAADI. The CDR3 DNA reads as TGCGCCAGTAGCCCTACCGGGATCAACACCGGGGAGCTGTTTTTT. Translated: CASSPTGINTGELFF.

This rearrangement joins TRBV3-1 (or the pseudogene TRBV3-2) to TRBJ2-3; 10 bases fit TRBD1. Looked up from germline, CDR1 is LGHDT and CDR2 is YNNKEL (reference sequence). CDR3 length: 16 residues. V shed 5 bases and J 3 bases; nucleotides not matched to a gene: 8. The CDR3 DNA sequence: TGTGCCAGCAGCGCGTGGACAGGGGGTATTACAGATACGCAGTATTTT. As protein: CASSAWTGGITDTQYF.

V is TRBV7-9 and J is TRBJ1-3; D is unresolved. V was clipped by 2 bases and J by 0 bases, with 8 bases between them. CDR3 length: 15 amino acids. The germline V gene has CDR1 SEHNR and CDR2 FQNEAQ (reference sequence). The CDR3 sequence is CASSLRGYSGNTIYF. CDR3 nucleotide sequence: TGTGCCAGCAGCTTAAGAGGATACTCTGGAAACACCATATATTTT.

J is TRBJ2-2 and V is TRBV4-1; TRBD2 might be the D (5 bases). CDR3 length: 16 residues. The germline CDR1 and CDR2 sequences are MGHRA and YSYEKL. V was trimmed by 4 bases and J by 10 bases, leaving 22 bases between them. The CDR3 DNA reads as TGCGCCAGCAGCCGCGGTCCTCCGGGATCCCAACTGGAGCTGTTTTTT. The encoded protein is CASSRGPPGSQLELFF.

The gene calls are TRBV7-2 and TRBJ2-7; 7 positions agree with TRBD2. Germline-derived CDR1 and CDR2 are SGHTA and FQGNSA. After removal of 2 bases from V and 2 bases from J, the junction contained 3 bases not matched to a gene. This CDR3 is 14 amino acids long. CDR3 protein: CASSLSAGAYEQYF. In DNA form, the CDR3 reads TGTGCCAGCAGCTTAAGCGCGGGGGCCTACGAGCAGTACTTC. Full variable domain (outside the CDR3, taken from reference TRBV7-2 and TRBJ2-7): GAGVSQSPSNKVTEKGKDVELRCDPISGHTALYWYRQSLGQGLEFLIYFQGNSAPDKSGLPSDRFSAERTGGSVSTLTIQRTQQEDSAVYLCASSLSAGAYEQYFGPGTRLTVT.

The chain has TRBV11-3 and TRBJ2-1; 10 bases are a match to TRBD2. The junction had 12 bases not matched to a gene; V was cut back by 5 bases and J by 8 bases. CDR3 length: 16 residues. CDR1 and CDR2 (germline): SGHNT, YENEEA. CDR3 in DNA: TGTGCCAGCAGCACCAGGACTAGCGGCTTTGTGGATGAGCAGTTCTTC. Residues: CASSTRTSGFVDEQFF.

This chain links TRBV4-3 with TRBJ1-4; a weak D match, TRBD1 (6 bases). The length of the CDR3 is 15 residues. V was pared by 0 bases and J by 10 bases, with 15 bases between. Germline lookup yields CDR1 LGHNA and CDR2 YSLEER. The CDR3 sequence is CASSQETTEGGKLFF. The DNA for the CDR3 is TGCGCCAGCAGCCAAGAGACAACAGAAGGGGGAAAACTGTTTTTT.

The J gene is TRBJ1-1, the V gene TRBV9, with a tentative D call TRBD1 (6 bases). Germline lookup yields CDR1 SGDLS and CDR2 YYNGEE. This CDR3 has 15 amino acids. V was shortened by 2 bases and J by 0 bases, with 11 bases between the two germline ends. CDR3 nucleotide sequence: TGTGCCAGCAGCGTCTGGACAGACATGAACACTGAAGCTTTCTTT. Protein sequence: CASSVWTDMNTEAFF.

Written as DNA, the CDR3 is TGTGCCAGCGCACCCGGGACACCGAACACTGAAGCTTTCTTT. Protein product: CASAPGTPNTEAFF. The chain uses TRBV6-5 and TRBJ1-1, with D perhaps matching TRBD1 (6 bases). Germline CDR1 MNHEY, CDR2 SVGAGI. This CDR3 has 14 residues. Trimming left V 8 bases short and J 1 base short, with 14 bases between.

The chain combines TRBV3-1 (or the pseudogene TRBV3-2) with TRBJ1-4; no definite D call. Germline CDR1 reads LGHDT; CDR2 reads YNNKEL (reference sequence). Trimming removed 6 bases from V and 5 bases from J, with 7 bases in between. This CDR3 spans 12 amino acids. CDR3 in DNA: TGTGCCAGCAGATTGGGGAATGAAAAACTGTTTTTT. It yields the protein CASRLGNEKLFF.

The gene calls are TRBV25-1 and TRBJ2-1, with D possibly matching TRBD2 (5 bases). CDR3 length equals 14 residues. Trimming removed 0 bases at V and 5 bases at J, with 8 bases between. The germline V gene has CDR1 MGHDK and CDR2 SYGVNS. In DNA, the CDR3 is TGTGCCAGCAGTGAATATGTGCGGGACAATGAGCAGTTCTTC. Translated, it gives CASSEYVRDNEQFF.

This chain links TRBV7-2 with TRBJ1-2, with 8 bases fitting TRBD1. The CDR3 contains 16 residues. Germline V CDR1 and CDR2: SGHTA, FQGNSA. Trimming took 0 bases from V and 2 from J; bases not matched to a gene: 5. The CDR3 DNA reads as TGTGCCAGCAGCTTAGCTGGGACAGGAATAAACTATGGCTACACCTTC. Protein: CASSLAGTGINYGYTF.

This rearrangement joins TRBV15 to TRBJ2-5; no clear D. The germline CDR1 and CDR2 sequences are LNHNV and YYDKDF (reference sequence). The CDR3 extends over 13 amino acids. V lost 6 bases, J lost 1 base, and 9 bases lay in between. The CDR3 DNA reads as TGTGCCACCAGTGCTTACAGCCAAGAGACCCAGTACTTC. Protein sequence: CATSAYSQETQYF.

The chain employs TRBV4-3 and TRBJ1-6; a weak D match, TRBD1 (6 bases). CDR3 length: 16 amino acids. Trimming took off 0 bases at V and 6 bases at J, with 12 bases between the two ends. Germline CDR1 and CDR2: LGHNA and YSLEER. The CDR3 DNA reads as TGCGCCAGCAGCCAAGAGGGGGCTTACGGTAATTCACCCCTCCACTTT. This gives the protein CASSQEGAYGNSPLHF.

Written as DNA, the CDR3 is TGTGCCAGTAGAACAGGGGGGTCCCCGTTCTGGTACACTGAAGCTTTCTTT. Translating it yields CASRTGGSPFWYTEAFF. The V gene is TRBV19, the J gene TRBJ1-1; TRBD1 matches 8 bases. This CDR3 is 17 amino acids long. Germline lookup yields CDR1 LNHDA and CDR2 SQIVND (reference sequence). V lost 6 bases and J lost 3; bases outside the gene matches: 15.